This T cell receptor (beta chain) was recovered during a study of type 1 regulatory T cells. TCRdb re-analysed the reads in MiXCR, keeping a single row per CDR3 protein. The profile covers 60,000 to 75,000 distinct CDR3 sequences, with under 25% appearing a single time and roughly 8.3% taken by the ten largest. Regarding the study as a whole: Compared with non-type 1 regulatory T cells, type 1 regulatory T cells showed a more restricted TCR repertoire.

The CDR3 totals 13 residues. Germline V gene lookup returns CDR1 GTSNPN and CDR2 SVGIG (reference sequence). The germline V and J ends were trimmed by 4 bases and 6 bases, with 14 bases remaining between them. This clonotype appeared a few times. Its antigen remains unidentified. The source material was cultured type 1 regulatory T (Tr1) cells, either the whole culture or a sorted fraction (not recorded which). The sequence derives from a human donor in good health. V is TRBV30 and J is TRBJ2-3, with a weak D call TRBD2 (5 bases). The CDR3 nucleotides are TGTGCCTGGATGTCGTGGGGAGCGGATACGCAGTATTTT. Protein: CAWMSWGADTQYF.